This passage covers 11 T cell receptor beta chains from one sample sequenced in a study of glioma-infiltrating T cells after dendritic cell vaccination. Stated time point: after dendritic cell vaccination, including at tumor progression/relapse. The method was immunoSEQ multiplex PCR; TCRdb's version includes in-frame clones alone and lacks a portion of them. Found here are some 90,000 clones, roughly four fifths of them singletons; the top ten hold roughly 2.1%. The sequencing here drew on blood, taken after dendritic cell vaccination. The receptors stem from a human donor with glioblastoma.

The J gene is TRBJ1-1, the V gene TRBV6-1; 9 positions agree with TRBD1. Trimming took 6 bases from V and 3 from J; bases not matched to a gene: 2. CDR1 is MNHNS and CDR2 is SASEGT in the germline V gene. This CDR3 is 13 amino acids long. The CDR3 loop is CASRDRGYTEAFF. The CDR3, as DNA: TGTGCCAGCAGAGACAGGGGGTACACTGAAGCTTTCTTT.

This clone was seen a handful of times. The rearrangement joins TRBV7-8 to TRBJ1-2; TRBD1 agrees at 9 bases. Trimming at V came to 2 bases and at J to 3 bases, leaving 7 bases not matched to a gene. CDR3 length: 16 residues. Germline CDR1 and CDR2: SGHVS and FQNEAQ. The CDR3: CASSLKPGTGYYGYTF. The CDR3 bases are TGTGCCAGCAGCTTAAAACCCGGGACAGGGTACTATGGCTACACCTTC.

The rearrangement uses TRBV5-1 and TRBJ2-7; 7 bases map to TRBD1. The germline V gene has CDR1 SGHRS and CDR2 YFSETQ. Unmatched junction bases numbered 4, after V lost 2 bases and J lost 2 bases. CDR3 size: 14 residues. The CDR3 protein is CASSFGTAAYEQYF. The CDR3 nucleotides read TGCGCCAGCAGCTTTGGGACAGCAGCCTACGAGCAGTACTTC.

The DNA of the CDR3 is TGCGCCAGCAGCCAAGTACGGACAACTCACCGCTCTGGAAACACCATATATTTT. Its translation: CASSQVRTTHRSGNTIYF. The V gene is TRBV4-1, the J gene TRBJ1-3; the D gene is possibly TRBD1 (5 bases). The germline gives CDR1 MGHRA, CDR2 YSYEKL. V was clipped by 1 base and J by 0 bases, with 16 bases between them. The length of the CDR3 is 18 residues.

This clone came up a few times. This sequence joins TRBV6-6 and TRBJ1-5; D perhaps matches TRBD1 (5 bases). V lost 2 bases and J lost 3, with 11 bases in between. The CDR3 is 15 residues long. The germline V gene encodes CDR1 MNHNY and CDR2 SVGAGI (reference sequence). The CDR3 is CASSYMAGFNQPQHF. The CDR3 nucleotides are TGTGCCAGCAGTTACATGGCAGGGTTCAATCAGCCCCAGCATTTT.

The V call is TRBV27, the J call TRBJ1-6; D unresolved. This CDR3 contains 15 residues. Trimming took off 6 bases at V and 3 bases at J, with 12 bases between the two ends. Per germline, CDR1 MNHEY and CDR2 SMNVEV (reference sequence). The CDR3 DNA reads as TGTGCCAGCAGGGTGGGAGCGTTCTATAATTCACCCCTCCACTTT. Translating gives CASRVGAFYNSPLHF.

The chain carries TRBV7-9 and TRBJ1-5; 9 nucleotides match TRBD1. This CDR3 contains 17 residues. Germline CDR1 is SEHNR and CDR2 is FQNEAQ (reference sequence). J was trimmed by 6 bases and V by 4 bases; bases with no gene match: 13. In DNA, the CDR3 is TGTGCCAGCAGCTCCTCCGGGACAGGGACTCTGAGTCAGCCCCAGCATTTT. Translation gives CASSSSGTGTLSQPQHF.

The chain has TRBV29-1 and TRBJ1-4, with 7 bases lining up with TRBD1. V shed 7 bases, J shed 4 bases, and the junction held 6 bases outside the gene matches. The CDR3 is made up of 13 amino acids. The germline V gene encodes CDR1 SQVTM and CDR2 ANQGSEA. CDR3 residues: CSARTGFNEKLFF. Written as DNA, the CDR3 is TGCAGCGCCCGGACAGGCTTTAATGAAAAACTGTTTTTT.

The chain joins TRBV11-2 to TRBJ2-3, with 10 positions matching TRBD2. CDR1 is SGHAT, CDR2 FQNNGV, per germline. There are 15 residues in the CDR3. The trim removed 5 bases at V and 5 bases at J, leaving 7 bases unmatched. CDR3 in amino acids: CASSPGTSEIDTQYF. The CDR3 DNA follows: TGTGCCAGCAGCCCCGGGACTAGCGAGATAGATACGCAGTATTTT.

This sequence joins TRBV14 and TRBJ1-2, with 8 bases lining up with TRBD1. This CDR3 has 18 amino acids. The junction had 16 bases not matched to a gene; V was cut back by 4 bases and J by 3 bases. Per germline, CDR1 SGHDN and CDR2 FVKESK. CDR3 protein: CASSRRLAGTGYDYGYTF. The CDR3 DNA sequence: TGTGCCAGCAGCCGCAGATTAGCCGGGACAGGATATGACTATGGCTACACCTTC.

V gene TRBV15 combines with J gene TRBJ2-5; 8 bases agree with TRBD1. From germline, CDR1 is LNHNV and CDR2 YYDKDF (reference sequence). CDR3 length: 15 amino acids. The junction had 6 bases not matched to a gene; V was cut back by 1 base and J by 5 bases. DNA of the CDR3: TGTGCCACCAGCAGAGTGGACAGGGCGGGCGAGACCCAGTACTTC. It translates to CATSRVDRAGETQYF. The full variable domain, rest sourced from reference TRBV15 and TRBJ2-5, is DAMVIQNPRYQVTQFGKPVTLSCSQTLNHNVMYWYQQKSSQAPKLLFHYYDKDFNNEADTPDNFQSRRPNTSFCFLDIRSPGLGDTAMYLCATSRVDRAGETQYFGPGTRLLVL.